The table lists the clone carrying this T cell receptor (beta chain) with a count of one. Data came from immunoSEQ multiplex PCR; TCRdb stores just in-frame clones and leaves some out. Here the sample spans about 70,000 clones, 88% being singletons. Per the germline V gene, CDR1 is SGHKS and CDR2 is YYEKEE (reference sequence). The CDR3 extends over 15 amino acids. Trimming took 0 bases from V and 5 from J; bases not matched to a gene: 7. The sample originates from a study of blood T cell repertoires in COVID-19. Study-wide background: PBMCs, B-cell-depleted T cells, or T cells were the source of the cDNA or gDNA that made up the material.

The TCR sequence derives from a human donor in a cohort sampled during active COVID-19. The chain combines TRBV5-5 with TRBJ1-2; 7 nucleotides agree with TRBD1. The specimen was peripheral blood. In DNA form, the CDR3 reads TGTGCCAGCAGCTTGGAGGGACAGCAGATGTATGGCTACACCTTC. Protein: CASSLEGQQMYGYTF.